The rows below give T cell receptor beta chains drawn from one sample of a study of cytomegalovirus exposure and HLA in healthy donors. Assay used: immunoSEQ multiplex PCR; TCRdb lists only in-frame clones, some missing. This table holds over 150,000 clones, about 86% found once. Sequenced sample: PBMCs. These receptor sequences come from a human donor in good health. Both conserved end residues are part of each CDR3. Each record gives: J gene, D gene, clone size, CDR3 length, V gene, CDR3 DNA, CDR3 protein. The D gene is left open where the match is weak. Some rows mark clone size as missing; the rest say once, few, many or name a class of expanded clone.

TRBJ1-5 NA NA 14 TRBV27 TGTGCCAGCAGGTCGGAGACGGGCAATCAGCCCCAGCATTTT CASRSETGNQPQHF
TRBJ2-7 NA NA 14 TRBV7-2 TGTGCCAGCAGCCCCGGCGGGACAGCGAACGAGCAGTACTTC CASSPGGTANEQYF
TRBJ1-5 NA few 13 TRBV6-5 TGTGCCAGCGGTAGGACAGAGGGTCAGCCCCAGCATTTT CASGRTEGQPQHF
TRBJ1-1 NA NA 15 TRBV2 TGTGCCAGCAGTGGCAGGGCTGAAATGAACACTGAAGCTTTCTTT CASSGRAEMNTEAFF
TRBJ1-5 NA NA 14 TRBV11-3 TGTGCCAGCATCGACGGCGGGGACAATCAGCCCCAGCATTTT CASIDGGDNQPQHF
TRBJ2-1 NA NA 13 TRBV7-9 TGTGCCAGCAGTTTTGGAACAGGATTTGAGCAGTTCTTC CASSFGTGFEQFF
TRBJ2-7 TRBD2 NA 16 TRBV5-4 TGTGCCAGCAGCTTAGCCCCTAGCGGGAGAGCATACGAGCAGTACTTC CASSLAPSGRAYEQYF
TRBJ2-7 NA NA 12 TRBV28 TGTGCCAGCAGTCCTGGAGTTCTCGGGCAGTACTTC CASSPGVLGQYF
TRBJ2-1 TRBD2 once 14 TRBV6-5 TGTGCCAGCGGAACGACTAGCGGGAGAAACGAGCAGTTCTTC CASGTTSGRNEQFF
TRBJ2-1 NA NA 15 TRBV27 TGTGCCAGCAGTTTAGTGGGGGCTAGAGACAATGAGCAGTTCTTC CASSLVGARDNEQFF
TRBJ1-5 NA few 14 TRBV6-1 TGTGCCAGCAGGAGAGGAGACGGGAATCAGCCCCAGCATTTT CASRRGDGNQPQHF
TRBJ2-2 NA once 16 TRBV7-3 TGTGCCAGCAGCTTAGCAGGGGGGTATACGACCGGGGAGCTGTTTTTT CASSLAGGYTTGELFF
TRBJ2-2 TRBD2 NA 16 TRBV13 TGTGCCAGCACCAAAAATACGGGAGGGAGGTCCGGGGAGCTGTTTTTT CASTKNTGGRSGELFF
TRBJ2-7 NA once 14 TRBV2 TGTGCCAGCAGTGAAGAGGAGGAGAAGTACGAGCAGTACTTC CASSEEEEKYEQYF
TRBJ1-5 NA NA 16 TRBV28 TGTGCCAGCAGTAGTGGCGGCAGTATAAACTATCAGCCCCAGCATTTT CASSSGGSINYQPQHF
TRBJ1-1 NA NA 15 TRBV9 TGTGCCAGCAGTGCTAAAACACCGGGGAACACTGAAGCTTTCTTT CASSAKTPGNTEAFF
TRBJ1-1 NA NA 13 TRBV4-3 TGCGCCAGCAGCGATACAACGAACACTGAAGCTTTCTTT CASSDTTNTEAFF
TRBJ2-7 NA NA 16 TRBV19 TGTGCCAGTAGTGCCTCCCCGACAGGCGGGCTCTACGAGCAGTACTTC CASSASPTGGLYEQYF
TRBJ2-3 TRBD1 NA 15 TRBV28 TGTGCCAGCAGTTACCAATCCAGGGGGACAGATACGCAGTATTTT CASSYQSRGTDTQYF
TRBJ1-1 NA NA 18 TRBV5-1 TGCGCCAGCAGGATCGTATCCCTAACACAGGATAAAAACACTGAAGCTTTCTTT CASRIVSLTQDKNTEAFF
TRBJ2-2 NA NA 15 TRBV28 TGTGCCAGCAGTTTAAGGGGAGGAAGGGCCGGGGAGCTGTTTTTT CASSLRGGRAGELFF
TRBJ1-6 TRBD1 once 15 TRBV6-5 TGTGCCAGCAGTTACGATGGACAGGGGGCTTCACCCCTCCACTTT CASSYDGQGASPLHF
TRBJ1-2 NA NA 15 TRBV6-5 TGTGCCAGCAGTTACGAAGGGGCTCCTTTCTATGGCTACACCTTC CASSYEGAPFYGYTF
TRBJ2-3 NA NA 19 TRBV27 TGTGCCAGCAGTCCCCGAGGGGGTCGACTGACCTCTAGCACAGATACGCAGTATTTT CASSPRGGRLTSSTDTQYF
TRBJ1-2 TRBD1 NA 15 TRBV6-4 TGTGCCAGCAGTGACGGAGAGGGACAGCATGGAGGCTACACCTTC CASSDGEGQHGGYTF
TRBJ1-3 TRBD1 once 14 TRBV27 TGTGCCAGCAGTCGGGACAGAGATGGAAACACCATATATTTT CASSRDRDGNTIYF
TRBJ2-1 NA NA 18 TRBV7-8 TGTGCCAGCAGCTTCCCTCCCGGGACTGCGGCCGATTACAATGAGCAGTTCTTC CASSFPPGTAADYNEQFF
TRBJ2-5 TRBD2 NA 15 TRBV7-3 TGTGCCAGCAGCTCTTTAGCGGGGGGGCAGGGGACCCAGTACTTC CASSSLAGGQGTQYF
TRBJ1-5 NA NA 13 TRBV7-2 TGTGCCAGCAGCTTCCAGGGTTATCAGCCCCAGCATTTT CASSFQGYQPQHF
TRBJ2-2 TRBD1 NA 16 TRBV5-6 TGTGCCAGCAGCTTGGATCAGGGGGCGCGCACCGGGGAGCTGTTTTTT CASSLDQGARTGELFF
TRBJ2-1 TRBD2 NA 17 TRBV5-1 TGCGCCAGCAGCTTGGAGTCTAGCGGGGGGCCATACAATGAGCAGTTCTTC CASSLESSGGPYNEQFF
TRBJ2-1 TRBD2 NA 16 TRBV28 TGTGCCAGCAGTGCCGGGACTAGCGGTCCCTACAATGAGCAGTTCTTC CASSAGTSGPYNEQFF
TRBJ1-1 TRBD1 NA 14 TRBV7-9 TGTGCCAGCAGCTTACCGGGACAGGGGACTGAAGCTTTCTTT CASSLPGQGTEAFF
TRBJ2-3 TRBD1 NA 15 TRBV4-1 TGCGCCAGCAGCCAGCCGGGACAGGGGGCAGATACGCAGTATTTT CASSQPGQGADTQYF
TRBJ1-1 TRBD1 NA 16 TRBV18 TGTGCCAGCTCACCAGGACAGGGGGCGAGGGACACTGAAGCTTTCTTT CASSPGQGARDTEAFF
TRBJ1-1 NA NA 12 TRBV13 TGTGCCAGCAGCCTCACGGGGACTGAAGCTTTCTTT CASSLTGTEAFF
TRBJ1-2 NA NA 14 TRBV12-5 TGTGCTAGTGGTTTGTTCCGTCGGAACTATGGCTACACCTTC CASGLFRRNYGYTF
TRBJ1-5 TRBD1 NA 14 TRBV6-5 TGTGCCAGCAGTTGGGGACAGGGAGATCAGCCCCAGCATTTT CASSWGQGDQPQHF
TRBJ1-1 NA NA 11 TRBV25-1 TGTGCCAGTATAAGCGGCACTGAAGCTTTCTTT CASISGTEAFF
TRBJ1-4 TRBD1 NA 15 TRBV29-1 TGCAGCGTTGCCCGCGACAGGGAGGCTAATGAAAAACTGTTTTTT CSVARDREANEKLFF
TRBJ2-7 NA NA 14 TRBV29-1 TGCAGCGTGCAACCGGGACTGAACCCGTACGAGCAGTACTTC CSVQPGLNPYEQYF
TRBJ1-5 NA few 12 TRBV30 TGTGCCTGGAGTGATCGGGATCAGCCCCAGCATTTT CAWSDRDQPQHF
TRBJ1-6 TRBD1 NA 13 TRBV7-6 TGTGCCAGCAGCACAGGGGTTTTATCACCCCTCCACTTT CASSTGVLSPLHF
TRBJ2-7 NA NA 14 TRBV7-9 TGTGCCAGCAGCTTACTACAGGGATCCTACGAGCAGTACTTC CASSLLQGSYEQYF
TRBJ2-2 TRBD1 NA 14 TRBV12-5 TGTGCTAGTGGACGGACAGGGCCCACCGGGGAGCTGTTTTTT CASGRTGPTGELFF
TRBJ2-7 NA NA 13 TRBV7-3 TGTGCCAGCAGCCTTTGGGGCAGCTACGAGCAGTACTTC CASSLWGSYEQYF
TRBJ2-7 NA NA 13 TRBV5-6 TGTGCCAGCAGCCCGGGGACAAGCAACGAGCAGTACTTC CASSPGTSNEQYF
TRBJ1-2 NA NA 13 TRBV5-1 TGCGCCAGCAGCTCGAGAGCTAACTATGGCTACACCTTC CASSSRANYGYTF
TRBJ1-2 TRBD1 NA 12 TRBV6-5 TGTGCCACAAGGACAGGGGGACATGGCTACACCTTC CATRTGGHGYTF
TRBJ2-3 NA NA 18 TRBV21-1 TGTGCCAGCAGCGAACCGGGACTAGCGGGAGGGCGGGCAGATACGCAGTATTTT CASSEPGLAGGRADTQYF